This TCR beta chain was identified during a study of shared clonotypes between healthy human individuals. Assay runs were performed at deep level. Sorted-subset replicate PCR reactions contained 200 to 250 ng DNA, corresponding to approximately 30,000 T cell genomes. Assay: immunoSEQ multiplex PCR; the TCRdb copy retains only in-frame clones and omits some. The profile shows under 650,000 clones, 90% to 97% of them singletons. V lost 0 bases and J lost 1, with 10 bases in between. There are 15 residues in the CDR3. The germline gives CDR1 SGHAT, CDR2 FQNNGV. The rearrangement uses TRBV11-2 and TRBJ2-7; tentative D call: TRBD1 (5 bases). The source of this sequence is a woman aged 25 to 39 in good health. The material sequenced was naive CD4+ T cells sorted from blood. The subset: CD45RA+ positively selected. CDR3 loop: CASSLDPQGSYEQYF. The CDR3 coding sequence is TGTGCCAGCAGCTTAGATCCGCAGGGATCCTACGAGCAGTACTTC. Supplemented by reference TRBV11-2 and TRBJ2-7, the full variable domain reads EAGVAQSPRYKIIEKRQSVAFWCNPISGHATLYWYQQILGQGPKLLIQFQNNGVVDDSQLPKDRFSAERLKGVDSTLKIQPAKLEDSAVYLCASSLDPQGSYEQYFGPGTRLTVT.